This is a list of T cell receptor beta chains from one sample in a study of blood T cell repertoires in COVID-19. TCRdb's copy holds only in-frame clones and misses some; the assay was immunoSEQ multiplex PCR. The sample has hundreds of thousands of clones; about 90% are singletons. Material for sequencing was peripheral blood. The receptors stem from a woman between 18 and 30 years old who had recovered from COVID-19. Both conserved end residues are trimmed from each CDR3. A D gene is named only where the DNA matches it firmly.

d_gene	v_gene	j_gene	CDR3aa
TRBD2	TRBV10-1	TRBJ2-1	ASPGREDTITYNEQF
NA	TRBV5-1	TRBJ1-3	ASSLGRVNGNTIY
NA	TRBV6-5	TRBJ1-3	ASSYRGFSGNTIY
TRBD1	TRBV23-1	TRBJ1-2	ASSQSAGQGVHGYT
TRBD2	TRBV27	TRBJ2-1	ASSGTSGRAPYNEQF
TRBD1	TRBV30	TRBJ1-1	AWGGQGFEAF
NA	TRBV6-5	TRBJ1-2	ASSPQGLSYGYT
TRBD1	TRBV6-2/TRBV6-3	TRBJ2-1	ASSLRDSSYNEQF
TRBD2	TRBV27	TRBJ2-3	ASSWLSRLAGGGTDTQY
TRBD1	TRBV4-1	TRBJ1-2	ASSLGQGAIYGYT
NA	TRBV2	TRBJ1-5	ASSDRQVEQPQH
NA	TRBV7-9	TRBJ2-1	ASSLGRRRPYNEQF
NA	TRBV6-5	TRBJ1-2	ASRASRASYGYT
NA	TRBV19	TRBJ1-1	ASSMFRGEAF
TRBD2	TRBV24-1	TRBJ2-1	ATSGRTSGRHKNEQF
NA	TRBV15	TRBJ1-1	ATSFERNTEAF
NA	TRBV6-2/TRBV6-3	TRBJ2-5	ASSRPYRAVGETQY
TRBD2	TRBV19	TRBJ2-5	ASSIGGLAEYQETQY
TRBD2	TRBV19	TRBJ2-3	ASSATSAPVADTQY
TRBD2	TRBV25-1	TRBJ2-1	ASSVLAGEYNEQF
TRBD1	TRBV7-2	TRBJ1-1	ASSPRDRFSEAF
TRBD2	TRBV6-2/TRBV6-3	TRBJ2-1	ASSFTSAYNEQF
TRBD1	TRBV5-1	TRBJ2-4	ASSLRQGADIQY
NA	TRBV3-1/TRBV3-2	TRBJ1-5	ASSQDPSGQPQH
TRBD1	TRBV5-5	TRBJ1-1	ASSPRQGAWGTEAF
NA	TRBV25-1	TRBJ2-5	ASSNGYQGETQY
NA	TRBV5-4	TRBJ1-1	ASSLGLTEAF
TRBD1	TRBV6-5	TRBJ2-3	ASSGTGAPDTQY
NA	TRBV29-1	TRBJ1-2	SVEKERESDGYT
TRBD1	TRBV5-5	TRBJ1-6	ASSRGTGYNSPLH
TRBD1	TRBV30	TRBJ1-1	AWSVTGEEDTEAF
NA	TRBV30	TRBJ1-5	AWSVRGNQPQH
NA	TRBV5-1	TRBJ2-1	ASSLSPPDSGGGEQF
NA	TRBV5-6	TRBJ1-6	ASRAARENSPLH
TRBD1	TRBV2	TRBJ1-6	ASTGQGNSPLH
NA	TRBV10-1	TRBJ2-5	ASNPGAGETQY
NA	TRBV4-3	TRBJ2-2	ASSPFQGRAGELF
NA	TRBV27	TRBJ1-1	ASSSGFKAF
TRBD2	TRBV10-1	TRBJ2-5	ASSEGSGREYYQETQY
TRBD2	TRBV5-1	TRBJ2-5	ASSLSGGWETQY
TRBD2	TRBV4-3	TRBJ2-2	ASSQEALAGINTGELF
TRBD2	TRBV11-2	TRBJ2-1	ASSLDGLAGVSYNEQF
NA	TRBV21-1	TRBJ2-2	ASSKNPGLAENTGELF
NA	TRBV4-1	TRBJ2-1	ASSQEVRDNEQF
NA	TRBV6-5	TRBJ1-2	ASSYQGFGGYT